These 19 T cell receptor beta chains share one sample of origin, sequenced in a study of tumor-infiltrating lymphocytes in localized non-small cell lung cancer. Measured with immunoSEQ multiplex PCR; TCRdb has only the in-frame clones, and not every one. Here the sample spans about 13,000 clones, about four fifths being singletons. The specimen sequenced was lung tumor tissue. These TCRs come from a human donor with non-small cell lung cancer.

The chain links TRBV18 to TRBJ1-5; the D is unclear. Deletions cut 2 bases from V and 3 bases from J, with 14 bases between. Germline V CDR1 and CDR2: KGHSH, LQKENI. The CDR3 totals 16 residues. DNA for the CDR3: TGTGCCAGCTCACCATACCCGCCCGATGTCAATCAGCCCCAGCATTTT. It translates to CASSPYPPDVNQPQHF.

The chain is built from TRBV7-9 and TRBJ2-3, with D hard to call. Germline V lookup: CDR1 SEHNR, CDR2 FQNEAQ (reference sequence). This CDR3 has 15 amino acids. With 5 bases removed from V and 6 bases from J, the gap between germline ends came to 18 bases. The CDR3 region is CASSPRGRPTDTQYF. In nucleotides, the CDR3 is TGTGCCAGCAGCCCCCGTGGGCGACCGACCGATACGCAGTATTTT.

V gene TRBV7-9 combines with J gene TRBJ1-1; D remains ambiguous. The CDR3 loop spans 10 amino acids. V gave up 7 bases and J gave up 8 bases, with 8 bases separating them. The germline V gene encodes CDR1 SEHNR and CDR2 FQNEAQ (reference sequence). CDR3 amino acids: CASIPGEAFF. In DNA, the CDR3 is TGTGCCAGCATCCCCGGAGAAGCTTTCTTT.

Only one count was recorded for this clone. The chain employs TRBV12-1 and TRBJ2-1; TRBD2, the table's D call, was not compared with the DNA. TRBV12-1 is termed a pseudogene. The CDR3 covers 13 residues. CDR3 loop: CASSFVRDNEQFF. The CDR3 DNA is TGTGCCAGCAGCTTTGTACGGGACAATGAGCAGTTCTTC.

This chain links TRBV2 with TRBJ2-7; maybe TRBD1 (6 bases). Trimming took off 7 bases at V and 0 bases at J, with 13 bases between the two ends. There are 14 residues in the CDR3. The germline gives CDR1 SNHLY, CDR2 FYNNEI. The CDR3 DNA reads as TGTGCCAGCAAGGGGGACGCCTCCTCCTACGAGCAGTACTTC. Translation gives CASKGDASSYEQYF.

This chain joins TRBV5-5 and TRBJ1-1, with a weak D call TRBD1 (5 bases). With 5 bases removed from V and 11 bases from J, the gap between germline ends came to 13 bases. The germline V gene has CDR1 SGHKS and CDR2 YYEKEE (reference sequence). This CDR3 is built from 11 residues. The CDR3 sequence is CASRQGPRAFF. CDR3 in DNA: TGTGCCAGCAGGCAGGGACCGAGGGCTTTCTTT.

This clone occurred a few times. The chain carries TRBV28 and TRBJ2-2, with a weak D call TRBD2 (5 bases). Germline CDR1 reads MDHEN; CDR2 reads SYDVKM. V shed 2 bases and J shed 2 bases, with 6 bases lying between them. CDR3 size: 14 residues. Here the CDR3 reads CASSLGLNTGELFF. As DNA, the CDR3 is TGTGCCAGCAGTTTAGGACTCAACACCGGGGAGCTGTTTTTT. Looking up the rest from reference TRBV28 and TRBJ2-2 gives the full variable domain: DVKVTQSSRYLVKRTGEKVFLECVQDMDHENMFWYRQDPGLGLRLIYFSYDVKMKEKGDIPEGYSVSREKKERFSLILESASTNQTSMYLCASSLGLNTGELFFGEGSRLTVL.

Judged by abundance, this clone is large. This chain's CDR3 is CASSSSGALYGYTF. In nucleotides, the CDR3 is TGTGCCAGCAGCTCATCAGGGGCCCTCTATGGCTACACCTTC. The V call is TRBV7-9, the J call TRBJ1-2; D might be TRBD1 (6 bases). The germline V and J ends were trimmed by 4 bases and 4 bases, with 13 bases remaining between them. The germline V gene encodes CDR1 SEHNR and CDR2 FQNEAQ (reference sequence). There are 14 residues in the CDR3.

The chain joins TRBV5-5 to TRBJ1-5; weak D call: TRBD1 (5 bases). The CDR3 contains 15 residues. The germline gives CDR1 SGHKS, CDR2 YYEKEE (reference sequence). Trimming stripped 3 bases from V and 6 bases from J, with 16 bases between. CDR3 residues: CASSSDSLGGQPQHF. The CDR3 DNA is TGTGCCAGCAGCTCCGACTCACTTGGGGGTCAGCCCCAGCATTTT.

The chain combines TRBV29-1 with TRBJ1-2; 9 nucleotides agree with TRBD1. Germline trimming cut 6 bases from V and 8 bases from J; bases unmatched to any gene: 7. The germline V gene has CDR1 SQVTM and CDR2 ANQGSEA. This CDR3 is built from 12 residues. CDR3 amino acids: CSVDTGTGGYTF. CDR3 nucleotides: TGCAGCGTGGATACCGGGACAGGGGGCTACACCTTC.

This clone was counted a few times. The chain joins TRBV7-8 to TRBJ2-7; D possibly corresponds to TRBD2 (7 bases). The ends were cut back, 2 bases at V and 4 bases at J, with 18 bases in the middle. Germline V CDR1 and CDR2: SGHVS, FQNEAQ. The CDR3 consists of 16 residues. The CDR3 DNA follows: TGTGCCAGCAGCTTAAGAAGCGCGGCGGGGGCTTACGAGCAGTACTTC. It is translated as CASSLRSAAGAYEQYF.

The chain combines TRBV6-5 with TRBJ1-2, with 9 bases lining up with TRBD1. This CDR3 is 15 amino acids long. Looked up from germline, CDR1 is MNHEY and CDR2 is SVGAGI. J lost 8 bases, V lost 4 bases, and 11 bases had no gene match. CDR3 nucleotide sequence: TGTGCCAGCAGTTCTTTCCTCGGGACAGGGAGAGGCTACACCTTC. Encoded protein: CASSSFLGTGRGYTF.

This clone was seen a single time. CDR3 amino acids: CSVEVGTVYGYTF. The CDR3 DNA follows: TGCAGCGTTGAGGTCGGGACAGTCTATGGCTACACCTTC. The V and J genes are TRBV29-1 and TRBJ1-2, with 7 bases matching TRBD1. V was pared by 3 bases and J by 4 bases, with 5 bases of the junction left unmatched. CDR3 length: 13 residues. Germline assignment: CDR1 SQVTM and CDR2 ANQGSEA.

There are a few counts of this clone. The chain is built from TRBV9 and TRBJ2-1, with 7 bases that match TRBD2. J lost 8 bases, V lost 0 bases, and 8 bases had no gene match. CDR1 is SGDLS, CDR2 YYNGEE, per germline. This CDR3 contains 15 residues. As DNA, the CDR3 is TGTGCCAGCAGCGTAGAGGGAGGGCCTTTCGATGAGCAGTTCTTC. It translates to CASSVEGGPFDEQFF.

J is TRBJ2-1 and V is TRBV7-2; D may match TRBD1 or TRBD2 (6 bases each). Germline V gene lookup returns CDR1 SGHTA and CDR2 FQGNSA. Trimming cost V 8 bases and J 5 bases, with 16 bases left between them. The CDR3 consists of 14 residues. This chain's CDR3 is CASRIPGGNNEQFF. In DNA form, the CDR3 reads TGTGCCAGCCGTATCCCCGGGGGCAACAATGAGCAGTTCTTC.

The chain uses TRBV6-5 and TRBJ2-2; D not certain. Deletions cut 1 base from V and 1 base from J, with 4 bases between. The CDR3 length is 14 residues. In germline, CDR1 is MNHEY, CDR2 SVGAGI. CDR3 DNA: TGTGCCAGCAGTTACTTCGGGAACACCGGGGAGCTGTTTTTT. The encoded protein is CASSYFGNTGELFF.

The chain joins TRBV27 to TRBJ1-1; TRBD1 is a possible D gene (5 bases). The CDR3 covers 13 residues. V lost 0 bases to trimming and J lost 3 bases, with 5 bases between them. Germline CDR1 reads MNHEY; CDR2 reads SMNVEV (reference sequence). This CDR3 is CASSLSGDTEAFF. The CDR3, as DNA: TGTGCCAGCAGTTTATCGGGGGACACTGAAGCTTTCTTT.

V is TRBV10-1 and J is TRBJ2-7; tentatively, D is TRBD1 or TRBD2 (5 bases each). This CDR3 is 16 amino acids long. Germline CDR1 is WNHNN and CDR2 is SYGVQD (reference sequence). V was trimmed by 0 bases and J by 1 base, leaving 13 bases between them. This CDR3 reads CASSESGTAPSYEQYF. The CDR3, as DNA: TGCGCCAGCAGTGAGTCGGGGACCGCCCCTTCCTACGAGCAGTACTTC.

The genes are TRBV7-2 and TRBJ2-1; perhaps TRBD2 as D (5 bases). The CDR3 contains 15 residues. V was trimmed by 1 base and J by 5 bases, leaving 12 bases between them. CDR1 and CDR2 from the germline V gene are SGHTA and FQGNSA. Written as DNA, the CDR3 is TGTGCCAGCAGCTTAGAACCTAGCAGACACAATGAGCAGTTCTTC. It translates to CASSLEPSRHNEQFF.